The 24 T cell receptor beta chains given below trace back to one sample, sequenced in a study of vaccination effects on CD4 cells after COVID-19. Their antigens are not known. Only in-frame clones appear in the TCRdb table, and some are missing; sequencing was by immunoSEQ multiplex PCR. Of about 73,000 clones in the sample, roughly 74% are singletons; the top ten hold under 3%. Antigen-specific CD4+ T cell clonotypes were called by their expansion after viral peptide-pool culture in ViraFEST. It was after more than 8 days of culture that CD4+ T cells were isolated. Vaccine recipients, nucleocapsid antibody negative, had no prior SARS-CoV-2 infection. This material consisted of CD4+ T cells from PBMCs cultured with HCoV-NL63 spike peptides, taken before COVID-19 vaccination. These receptors were obtained from a human donor who received a COVID-19 vaccine.

This chain joins TRBV6-5 and TRBJ2-2, with unresolved D. Germline V gene data show CDR1 as MNHEY and CDR2 as SVGAGI. The V and J ends lost 7 bases and 1 base respectively, with 4 bases between them. The CDR3 extends over 12 amino acids. The CDR3 DNA sequence: TGTGCCAGCAAGTGGAACACCGGGGAGCTGTTTTTT. Encoded protein: CASKWNTGELFF.

The V and J genes are TRBV6-5 and TRBJ1-2; 9 bases fit TRBD1. From germline, CDR1 is MNHEY and CDR2 SVGAGI. The trim removed 5 bases at V and 8 bases at J, leaving 12 bases unmatched. The CDR3 covers 15 residues. This chain's CDR3 is CASSRAGTGMRGYTF. The DNA for the CDR3 is TGTGCCAGCAGTCGGGCCGGGACAGGGATGCGGGGCTACACCTTC.

The chain uses TRBV5-8 and TRBJ2-2, with 7 bases that match TRBD1. This CDR3 has 14 amino acids. Germline CDR1 is SGHTS and CDR2 is YDEGEE. With 5 bases clipped from V and 0 bases from J, the junction kept 1 base outside the gene matches. CDR3 region: CASRQGTNTGELFF. CDR3 DNA: TGTGCCAGCAGACAGGGGACGAACACCGGGGAGCTGTTTTTT.

The gene calls are TRBV5-1 and TRBJ2-3; 10 positions match TRBD2. The germline CDR1 and CDR2 sequences are SGHRS and YFSETQ. CDR3 length equals 15 residues. Trimming took 1 base from V and 4 from J; bases not matched to a gene: 3. CDR3 in amino acids: CASSLWSGGADTQYF. CDR3 coding DNA: TGCGCCAGCAGCTTGTGGAGCGGGGGGGCAGATACGCAGTATTTT.

This chain connects TRBV6-2 or TRBV6-3 to TRBJ1-6, with D maybe TRBD1 (6 bases). This CDR3 region has 14 residues. Germline loops: CDR1 MNHEY, CDR2 SVGEGT. Trimming took 5 bases from V and 7 from J, leaving 12 bases between them. This CDR3 reads CASSRQEMNSPLHF. DNA for the CDR3: TGTGCCAGCAGTCGACAGGAGATGAATTCACCCCTCCACTTT.

This clone was counted a single time. This chain joins TRBV6-6 and TRBJ1-2; 9 nucleotides align to TRBD1. Germline values: CDR1 MNHNY, CDR2 SVGAGI (reference sequence). The V and J ends lost 6 bases and 7 bases, in that order; junction bases with no gene match: 6. The CDR3 length is 13 residues. This CDR3 reads CASSAGTGFGYTF. The CDR3 nucleotides read TGTGCCAGCAGCGCCGGGACAGGGTTTGGCTACACCTTC.

This chain links TRBV20-1 with TRBJ2-3; D possibly corresponds to TRBD1 (5 bases). CDR1 DFQATT and CDR2 SNEGSKA come from the germline V gene (reference sequence). This CDR3 has 16 amino acids. Trimming shortened V by 3 bases and J by 2 bases, and 18 bases separated the two germline ends. The CDR3 protein is CSASTARQPHTDTQYF. The CDR3 DNA is TGCAGTGCTAGTACCGCCCGACAGCCTCACACAGATACGCAGTATTTT.

This rearrangement joins TRBV3-1 (or the pseudogene TRBV3-2) to TRBJ1-4; D ambiguous. With 1 base removed from V and 1 base from J, the gap between germline ends came to 10 bases. The CDR3 runs to 16 residues. Germline V gene data show CDR1 as LGHDT and CDR2 as YNNKEL (reference sequence). This CDR3 reads CASSQGLRVTNEKLFF. The CDR3 nucleotides are TGTGCCAGCAGCCAAGGTCTAAGGGTAACTAATGAAAAACTGTTTTTT.

This sequence joins TRBV3-1 (or the pseudogene TRBV3-2) and TRBJ1-2; a possible D gene is TRBD1 (6 bases). V lost 2 bases, J lost 8 bases, and 21 bases lay in between. This CDR3 contains 16 residues. Germline CDR1 LGHDT, CDR2 YNNKEL (reference sequence). The CDR3 DNA is TGTGCCAGCAGCCAATGGTCCTTTCGGGGACATGCCGGCTACACCTTC. This encodes CASSQWSFRGHAGYTF.

Only a few counts were recorded for this clone. V and J are TRBV28 and TRBJ1-5, with 7 bases aligning to TRBD1. Germline loops: CDR1 MDHEN, CDR2 SYDVKM. Trimming took 10 bases from V and 4 from J; bases not matched to a gene: 7. The CDR3 is 13 amino acids. Here the CDR3 reads CATGGGQNQPQHF. Here the CDR3 DNA reads TGTGCCACCGGGGGGGGACAGAATCAGCCCCAGCATTTT. Combining the CDR3 with reference TRBV28 and TRBJ1-5 gives the whole variable domain DVKVTQSSRYLVKRTGEKVFLECVQDMDHENMFWYRQDPGLGLRLIYFSYDVKMKEKGDIPEGYSVSREKKERFSLILESASTNQTSMYLCATGGGQNQPQHFGDGTRLSIL.

This clone has just a few counts. The gene calls are TRBV7-6 and TRBJ1-2, with D unresolved. CDR1 and CDR2 from the germline V gene are SGHVS and FNYEAQ. The CDR3 covers 16 residues. The V and J ends lost 1 base and 6 bases respectively, with 18 bases between them. This CDR3 reads CASSLGLGGRSDGYTF. The CDR3 region has the DNA TGTGCCAGCAGCTTAGGGCTAGGCGGGAGGTCCGATGGCTACACCTTC.

The chain combines TRBV5-1 with TRBJ2-1; D is unresolved. The length of the CDR3 is 16 residues. The V end was cut by 0 bases, the J end by 0 bases, with 10 bases between. Germline CDR1 is SGHRS and CDR2 is YFSETQ. The CDR3 DNA reads as TGCGCCAGCAGCTTGGCGACGGGCCGCTCCTACAATGAGCAGTTCTTC. It codes for CASSLATGRSYNEQFF. Together with reference TRBV5-1 and TRBJ2-1, the CDR3 gives the full variable domain: KAGVTQTPRYLIKTRGQQVTLSCSPISGHRSVSWYQQTPGQGLQFLFEYFSETQRNKGNFPGRFSGRQFSNSRSEMNVSTLELGDSALYLCASSLATGRSYNEQFFGPGTRLTVL.

This chain joins TRBV18 and TRBJ2-7; 7 positions match TRBD1. CDR3 length: 14 amino acids. Germline CDR1 KGHSH, CDR2 LQKENI. Trimming cost V 3 bases and J 5 bases; bases outside gene matches: 7. Written as DNA, the CDR3 is TGTGCCAGCTCACCCGACAGGGTCCGACACGAGCAGTACGTC. Translating gives CASSPDRVRHEQYV.

The table lists this clone with a few counts. The rearrangement joins TRBV12-3 or TRBV12-4 to TRBJ2-1; tentatively, D is TRBD1 or TRBD2 (5 bases each). Trimming removed 6 bases at V and 10 bases at J, with 13 bases between. CDR3 size: 12 residues. The CDR3 loop is CASRPGGWEQFF. For the CDR3, the DNA is TGTGCCAGCAGGCCTGGGGGATGGGAGCAGTTCTTC.

The rearrangement joins TRBV6-5 to TRBJ1-1, with unresolved D. V was pared by 1 base and J by 8 bases, with 14 bases between. This CDR3 has 14 residues. Germline assignment: CDR1 MNHEY and CDR2 SVGAGI. As DNA, the CDR3 is TGTGCCAGCAGTTACTACCTTACGGGCAGAGAAGCTTTCTTT. Translated, it gives CASSYYLTGREAFF.

This clone was seen once. The gene calls are TRBV5-1 and TRBJ2-6, with 10 bases matching TRBD1. The junction had 6 bases not matched to a gene; V was cut back by 0 bases and J by 0 bases. Germline V gene lookup returns CDR1 SGHRS and CDR2 YFSETQ. This CDR3 is 19 amino acids long. The CDR3 DNA reads TGCGCCAGCAGCTTGGTGTCGGGACAGGGGTACTCTGGGGCCAACGTCCTGACTTTC. Translated, it gives CASSLVSGQGYSGANVLTF.

The chain is built from TRBV19 and TRBJ1-4; 7 positions match TRBD1. CDR1 and CDR2 (germline): LNHDA, SQIVND (reference sequence). The CDR3 has 16 amino acids. Trimming cost V 3 bases and J 3 bases; bases outside gene matches: 7. The CDR3 DNA reads TGTGCCAGTAGTATTCTAGGGGGCTCCGCTAATGAAAAACTGTTTTTT. This gives the protein CASSILGGSANEKLFF.

The rearrangement links TRBV7-2 to TRBJ1-5; TRBD1 matches at 10 bases. V shed 5 bases and J 2 bases; nucleotides not matched to a gene: 3. CDR1 is SGHTA, CDR2 FQGNSA, per germline. The CDR3 loop spans 15 amino acids. Here the CDR3 DNA reads TGTGCCAGCAGCCCGGACAGGGGGGGCAATCAGCCCCAGCATTTT. It is translated as CASSPDRGGNQPQHF. Full variable domain (rest looked up from reference TRBV7-2 and TRBJ1-5): GAGVSQSPSNKVTEKGKDVELRCDPISGHTALYWYRQSLGQGLEFLIYFQGNSAPDKSGLPSDRFSAERTGGSVSTLTIQRTQQEDSAVYLCASSPDRGGNQPQHFGDGTRLSIL.

This clone was picked up a small number of times. J is TRBJ1-3 and V is TRBV29-1; TRBD1 is a possible D gene (5 bases). The V end lost 3 bases, the J end lost 6 bases, and 9 bases lay between the germline ends. Per germline, CDR1 SQVTM and CDR2 ANQGSEA. This CDR3 is 12 amino acids long. The CDR3 DNA reads TGCAGCGTTGACCCGGGGGAAAACACCATATATTTT. Residues: CSVDPGENTIYF.

This clone was recorded a few times. This chain uses TRBV14 with TRBJ1-1; no clear D gene. The V gene's germline CDR1 is SGHDN and CDR2 FVKESK. CDR3 size: 17 residues. V was trimmed by 4 bases and J by 1 base, leaving 19 bases between them. The DNA of the CDR3 is TGTGCCAGCAGCCCTGGGCTACAGTTTGGAAGGAACACTGAAGCTTTCTTT. It codes for CASSPGLQFGRNTEAFF.

The chain has TRBV20-1 and TRBJ1-5, with a possible D match to TRBD1 (5 bases). Trimming pared 3 bases from V and 3 bases from J, leaving 15 bases between. Germline lookup yields CDR1 DFQATT and CDR2 SNEGSKA (reference sequence). The CDR3 is 15 residues long. The CDR3 DNA reads as TGCAGTGCTAGTACCGACGGGACCCCCAATCAGCCCCAGCATTTT. Protein product: CSASTDGTPNQPQHF.

The V gene is TRBV6-1, the J gene TRBJ2-7; D call uncertain. Germline V gene sequence: CDR1 MNHNS, CDR2 SASEGT. Trimming pared 2 bases from V and 7 bases from J, leaving 9 bases between. This CDR3 is 12 amino acids long. CDR3 in DNA: TGTGCCAGCAGTGAACAAGGCACAGAGCAGTACGTC. This sequence encodes CASSEQGTEQYV.

The gene calls are TRBV5-1 and TRBJ1-4; tentatively, D is TRBD1 (5 bases). The germline CDR1 and CDR2 sequences are SGHRS and YFSETQ. V dropped 0 bases and J dropped 7 bases, with 10 bases sitting between them. The CDR3 is made up of 14 amino acids. CDR3 in amino acids: CASSLGGAPEKLFF. Written as DNA, the CDR3 is TGCGCCAGCAGCTTGGGAGGGGCGCCTGAAAAACTGTTTTTT. Looking up the rest from reference TRBV5-1 and TRBJ1-4 gives the full variable domain: KAGVTQTPRYLIKTRGQQVTLSCSPISGHRSVSWYQQTPGQGLQFLFEYFSETQRNKGNFPGRFSGRQFSNSRSEMNVSTLELGDSALYLCASSLGGAPEKLFFGSGTQLSVL.

The J gene is TRBJ1-1, the V gene TRBV20-1, with a possible D match to TRBD1 (5 bases). The V gene's germline CDR1 is DFQATT and CDR2 SNEGSKA (reference sequence). The germline V and J ends were trimmed by 4 bases and 8 bases, with 5 bases remaining between them. The CDR3 contains 9 residues. CDR3 residues: CSANREAFF. The CDR3 DNA reads TGCAGTGCTAACAGGGAAGCTTTCTTT.